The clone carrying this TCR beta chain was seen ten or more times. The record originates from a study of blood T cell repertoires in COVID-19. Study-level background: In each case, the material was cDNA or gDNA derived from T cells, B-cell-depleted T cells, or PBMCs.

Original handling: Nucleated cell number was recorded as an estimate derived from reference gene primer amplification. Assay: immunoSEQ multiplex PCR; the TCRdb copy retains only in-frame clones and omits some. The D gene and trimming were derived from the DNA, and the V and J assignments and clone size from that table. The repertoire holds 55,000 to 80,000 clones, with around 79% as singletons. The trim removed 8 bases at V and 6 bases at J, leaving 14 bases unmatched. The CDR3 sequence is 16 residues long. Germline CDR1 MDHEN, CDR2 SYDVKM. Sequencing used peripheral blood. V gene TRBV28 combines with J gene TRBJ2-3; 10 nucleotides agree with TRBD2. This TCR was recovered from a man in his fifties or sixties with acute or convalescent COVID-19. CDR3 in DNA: TGTGCCAGCGGAGGTAGGCTAGCGGGAGCTGTGGATACGCAGTATTTT. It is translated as CASGGRLAGAVDTQYF.